Following are 18 T cell receptor beta chains from one sample sequenced in a study of blood T cells in healthy people across ages. Alongside a J-beta primer mix, a sample-barcoded 5' primer served in a second PCR lasting roughly 7 to 11 cycles. MiXCR, applied by TCRdb to the 5' RACE reads, yields one record per CDR3 protein. The data show almost 1 million distinct CDR3 sequences, roughly half seen once. The sequenced material came from blood. These receptors were taken from a woman aged 60-75 years in good health.

The chain links TRBV27 to TRBJ2-7; TRBD1 matches 9 bases. Per the germline V gene, CDR1 is MNHEY and CDR2 is SMNVEV (reference sequence). The CDR3 runs 16 residues. With V trimmed by 2 bases and J by 4 bases, 9 bases remained unmatched. The CDR3 here is CASSLRGTGTGYEQYF. The CDR3 DNA follows: TGTGCCAGCAGTTTAAGAGGGACAGGGACCGGTTACGAGCAGTACTTC.

The table lists this clonotype with a few counts. The chain combines TRBV6-6 with TRBJ2-5, with 8 positions matching TRBD1. The J call is in doubt because the DNA end fits TRBJ2-7 better. Germline V gene data show CDR1 as MNHNY and CDR2 as SVGAGI (reference sequence). CDR3 size: 12 residues. For the CDR3, the DNA is TGTGCCAGCAGCGGACAGGGCGACGAGCAGTACTTC. Translated, it gives CASSGQGDEQYF.

The table lists this clonotype with a few counts. CDR3 protein: CASTPAGTRWHEQYF. In nucleotides, the CDR3 is TGTGCCAGCACTCCTGCCGGGACTAGGTGGCACGAGCAGTACTTC. The chain couples TRBV28 to TRBJ2-7; 8 nucleotides align to TRBD2. Per germline, CDR1 MDHEN and CDR2 SYDVKM. After removal of 7 bases from V and 5 bases from J, the junction contained 13 bases not matched to a gene. The CDR3 consists of 15 residues. Full variable domain (remainder filled in from reference TRBV28 and TRBJ2-7): DVKVTQSSRYLVKRTGEKVFLECVQDMDHENMFWYRQDPGLGLRLIYFSYDVKMKEKGDIPEGYSVSREKKERFSLILESASTNQTSMYLCASTPAGTRWHEQYFGPGTRLTVT.

The V gene is TRBV11-2, the J gene TRBJ2-1, with D perhaps being TRBD1 or TRBD2 (5 bases each). Germline-derived CDR1 and CDR2 are SGHAT and FQNNGV. The CDR3 consists of 16 residues. Trimming took 6 bases from V and 3 from J, leaving 18 bases between them. For the CDR3, the DNA is TGTGCCAGCAGGGTCCTTACCGGGACCCACTACAATGAGCAGTTCTTC. This translates into CASRVLTGTHYNEQFF. Using reference TRBV11-2 and TRBJ2-1 for the parts outside the CDR3, the full variable domain is EAGVAQSPRYKIIEKRQSVAFWCNPISGHATLYWYQQILGQGPKLLIQFQNNGVVDDSQLPKDRFSAERLKGVDSTLKIQPAKLEDSAVYLCASRVLTGTHYNEQFFGPGTRLTVL.

The rearrangement joins TRBV3-1 to TRBJ2-7, with 9 bases aligning to TRBD2. The CDR3 is made up of 16 amino acids. J gave up 2 bases and V 0 bases, and 5 bases lay outside the gene matches. CDR1 is LGHDT, CDR2 YNNKEL, per germline (reference sequence). Here the CDR3 DNA reads TGTGCCAGCAGCCAAGATGTGACTAGCGGTACCTACGAGCAGTACTTC. This encodes CASSQDVTSGTYEQYF.

This clonotype was recorded only once. V gene TRBV10-3 combines with J gene TRBJ1-5, with D tentatively TRBD1 (5 bases). The CDR3 runs 14 residues. With 3 bases removed from V and 8 bases from J, the gap between germline ends came to 14 bases. Per the germline V gene, CDR1 is ENHRY and CDR2 is SYGVKD. CDR3 protein: CAISDGQGIEPQHF. As DNA, the CDR3 is TGTGCCATCAGTGACGGCCAGGGAATAGAGCCCCAGCATTTT.

The rearrangement links TRBV5-6 to TRBJ2-7, with 8 bases that match TRBD1. The CDR3 totals 14 residues. Germline CDR1 and CDR2: SGHDT and YYEEEE. V lost 3 bases, J lost 2 bases, and 4 bases stayed unmatched. CDR3 sequence reads: CASSWTGTPYEQYF. The CDR3 nucleotides are TGTGCCAGCAGCTGGACAGGGACCCCCTACGAGCAGTACTTC.

This clonotype is a singleton in its sample. Germline and junction disagree at one end, which may indicate a read error. J is TRBJ1-4 and V is TRBV7-9; the D is unclear. The CDR3 totals 14 residues. From germline, CDR1 is SEHNR and CDR2 FQNEAQ (reference sequence). CDR3 DNA: TGTGCCAGCAGCCTGGCCCAGGATAATGAACAACTGTTTTTT. It specifies CASSLAQDNEQLFF.

This clonotype was detected only a few times. This chain links TRBV12-3 or TRBV12-4 with TRBJ2-3; no reliable D call. The CDR3 covers 12 residues. Trimming removed 8 bases at V and 3 bases at J, with 9 bases between. This CDR3 is CASVSETDTQYF. CDR3 nucleotide sequence: TGTGCCAGCGTTTCGGAAACAGATACGCAGTATTTT.

The chain joins TRBV4-1 to TRBJ2-7, with 9 bases that match TRBD1. Trimming cost V 1 base and J 0 bases; bases outside gene matches: 7. Germline CDR1 and CDR2: MGHRA and YSYEKL. CDR3 length: 17 residues. CDR3 DNA: TGCGCCAGCAGCCAAGCCCTCACAGGGGGCTCCTCCTACGAGCAGTACTTC. Its protein is CASSQALTGGSSYEQYF.

This chain uses TRBV6-2 or TRBV6-3 with TRBJ2-3; perhaps TRBD1 as D (6 bases). The V end lost 4 bases, the J end lost 3 bases, and 11 bases lay between the germline ends. The CDR3 is made up of 14 amino acids. The germline V gene has CDR1 MNHEY and CDR2 SVGEGT. Here the CDR3 reads CASSSGQPTDTQYF. Here the CDR3 DNA reads TGTGCCAGCAGTTCGGGACAACCTACAGATACGCAGTATTTT.

This chain links TRBV9 with TRBJ2-2, with D hard to call. This CDR3 is 14 amino acids long. Germline V lookup: CDR1 SGDLS, CDR2 YYNGEE. The germline V and J ends were trimmed by 0 bases and 7 bases, with 10 bases remaining between them. As DNA, the CDR3 is TGTGCCAGCAGCGTAGGTCCTTCAGGCGGGGAGCTGTTTTTT. Protein product: CASSVGPSGGELFF.

This clonotype was seen a few times. The chain carries TRBV14 and TRBJ2-5; TRBD2 agrees at 10 bases. Germline-derived CDR1 and CDR2 are SGHDN and FVKESK. CDR3 size: 16 residues. The J segment lost 2 bases and the V segment lost 5 bases, leaving 8 bases of the junction unmatched. CDR3 coding DNA: TGTGCCAGCAGCTCACTACTAGCGGGATCTCAAGAGACCCAGTACTTC. This gives the protein CASSSLLAGSQETQYF.

This clonotype was seen more than once but under ten times. The chain couples TRBV7-9 to TRBJ2-3; D is unclear. Per germline, CDR1 SEHNR and CDR2 FQNEAQ (reference sequence). Trimming removed 5 bases at V and 5 bases at J, with 5 bases between. The CDR3 is 11 residues long. The CDR3 here is CASSTKDTQYF. In DNA form, the CDR3 reads TGTGCCAGCAGCACCAAAGATACGCAGTATTTT. The whole variable domain, filled in from reference TRBV7-9 and TRBJ2-3, reads DTGVSQNPRHKITKRGQNVTFRCDPISEHNRLYWYRQTLGQGPEFLTYFQNEAQLEKSRLLSDRFSAERPKGSFSTLEIQRTEQGDSAMYLCASSTKDTQYFGPGTRLTVL.

The J gene is TRBJ2-7, the V gene TRBV30; a possible D gene is TRBD2 (5 bases). In germline, CDR1 is GTSNPN, CDR2 SVGIG (reference sequence). The CDR3 is 12 residues long. The germline V and J ends were trimmed by 5 bases and 4 bases, with 12 bases remaining between them. The CDR3 is CAWGLAKYEQYF. The CDR3 coding sequence is TGTGCCTGGGGCCTAGCAAAATACGAGCAGTACTTC.

The CDR3 DNA reads as TGTGCCATCAGTGCAGACCCCACAGATACGCAGTATTTT. Translated, it gives CAISADPTDTQYF. This sequence joins TRBV10-3 and TRBJ2-3; no firm D call. The V end was cut by 4 bases, the J end by 2 bases, with 7 bases between. The germline gives CDR1 ENHRY, CDR2 SYGVKD. This CDR3 is built from 13 residues.

V gene TRBV20-1 combines with J gene TRBJ2-1, with D maybe TRBD1 (6 bases). The V end lost 0 bases, the J end lost 9 bases, and 9 bases lay between the germline ends. The CDR3 is made up of 12 amino acids. Germline CDR1 reads DFQATT; CDR2 reads SNEGSKA (reference sequence). CDR3 DNA: TGCAGTGCTAGAGAGGGACAAAGTGAGCAGTTCTTC. This gives the protein CSAREGQSEQFF.

This clonotype occurred a few times. The chain employs TRBV29-1 and TRBJ2-3; 7 bases map to TRBD1. The V gene end was trimmed by 3 bases and the J gene end by 5 bases; junction bases not matched to a gene: 11. CDR1 is SQVTM, CDR2 ANQGSEA, per germline. This CDR3 contains 15 residues. The CDR3 DNA follows: TGCAGCGTTGAGTATCCTGACAGGGAGATAGATACGCAGTATTTT. Amino acids: CSVEYPDREIDTQYF.